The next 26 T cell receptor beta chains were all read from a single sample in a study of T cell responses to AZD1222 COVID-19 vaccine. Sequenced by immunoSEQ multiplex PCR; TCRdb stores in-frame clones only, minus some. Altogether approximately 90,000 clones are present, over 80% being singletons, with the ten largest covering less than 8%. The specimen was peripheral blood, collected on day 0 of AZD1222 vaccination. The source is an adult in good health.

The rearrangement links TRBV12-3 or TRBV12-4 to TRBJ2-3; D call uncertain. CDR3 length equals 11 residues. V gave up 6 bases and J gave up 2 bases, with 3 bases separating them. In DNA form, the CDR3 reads TGTGCCAGCAGCCTCACAGATACGCAGTATTTT. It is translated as CASSLTDTQYF.

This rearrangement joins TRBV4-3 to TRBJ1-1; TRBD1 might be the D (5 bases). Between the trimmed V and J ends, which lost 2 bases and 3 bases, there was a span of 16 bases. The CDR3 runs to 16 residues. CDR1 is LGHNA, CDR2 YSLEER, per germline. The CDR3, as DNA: TGCGCCAGCAGCCAATCGAGGAGGGGTGGGGACACTGAAGCTTTCTTT. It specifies CASSQSRRGGDTEAFF.

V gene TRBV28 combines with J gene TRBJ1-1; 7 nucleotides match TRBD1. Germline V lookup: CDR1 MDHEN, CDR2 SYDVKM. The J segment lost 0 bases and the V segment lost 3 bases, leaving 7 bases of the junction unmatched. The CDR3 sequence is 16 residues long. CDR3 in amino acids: CASSFWRGPMNTEAFF. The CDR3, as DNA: TGTGCCAGCAGTTTTTGGAGGGGGCCCATGAACACTGAAGCTTTCTTT.

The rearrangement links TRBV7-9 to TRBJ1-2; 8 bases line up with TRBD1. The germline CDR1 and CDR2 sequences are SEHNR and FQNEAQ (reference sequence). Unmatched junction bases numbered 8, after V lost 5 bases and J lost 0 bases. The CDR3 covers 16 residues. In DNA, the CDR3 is TGTGCCAGCAGCCTGGGACAGGTCCCCTCTAACTATGGCTACACCTTC. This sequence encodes CASSLGQVPSNYGYTF.

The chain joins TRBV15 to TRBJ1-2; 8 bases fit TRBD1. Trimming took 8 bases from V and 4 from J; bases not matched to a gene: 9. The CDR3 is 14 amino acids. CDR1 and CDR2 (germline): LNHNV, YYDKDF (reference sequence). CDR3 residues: CATVSRDRSYGYTF. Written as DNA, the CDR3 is TGTGCCACCGTTTCAAGGGACAGGAGCTATGGCTACACCTTC. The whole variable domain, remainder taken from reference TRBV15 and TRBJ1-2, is DAMVIQNPRYQVTQFGKPVTLSCSQTLNHNVMYWYQQKSSQAPKLLFHYYDKDFNNEADTPDNFQSRRPNTSFCFLDIRSPGLGDTAMYLCATVSRDRSYGYTFGSGTRLTVV.

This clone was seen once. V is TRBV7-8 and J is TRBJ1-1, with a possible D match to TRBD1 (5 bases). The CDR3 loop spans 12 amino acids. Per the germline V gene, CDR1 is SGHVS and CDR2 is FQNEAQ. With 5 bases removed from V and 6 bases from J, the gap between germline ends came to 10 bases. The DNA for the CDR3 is TGTGCCAGCAGCCCCCGGGGGGCTGAAGCTTTCTTT. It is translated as CASSPRGAEAFF. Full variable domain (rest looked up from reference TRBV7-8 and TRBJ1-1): GAGVSQSPRYKVAKRGQDVALRCDPISGHVSLFWYQQALGQGPEFLTYFQNEAQLDKSGLPSDRFFAERPEGSVSTLKIQRTQQEDSAVYLCASSPRGAEAFFGQGTRLTVV.

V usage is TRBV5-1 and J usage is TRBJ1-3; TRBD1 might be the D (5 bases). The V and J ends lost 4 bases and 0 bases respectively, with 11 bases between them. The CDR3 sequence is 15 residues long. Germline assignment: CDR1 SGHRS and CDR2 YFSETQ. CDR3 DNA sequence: TGCGCCAGCAGCCCTCCGGGGACCTCTGGAAACACCATATATTTT. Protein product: CASSPPGTSGNTIYF.

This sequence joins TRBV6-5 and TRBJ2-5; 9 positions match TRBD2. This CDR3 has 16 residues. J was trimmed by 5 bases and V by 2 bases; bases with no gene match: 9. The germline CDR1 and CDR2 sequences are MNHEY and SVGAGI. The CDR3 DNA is TGTGCCAGCAGTTACGGCATAGCGGGAGAGAGGGAGACCCAGTACTTC. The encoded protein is CASSYGIAGERETQYF.

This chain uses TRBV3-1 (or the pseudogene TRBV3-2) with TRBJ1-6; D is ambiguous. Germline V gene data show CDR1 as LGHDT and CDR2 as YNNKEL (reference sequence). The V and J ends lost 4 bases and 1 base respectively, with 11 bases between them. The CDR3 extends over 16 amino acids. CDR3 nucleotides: TGTGCCAGCAGCCTCTCGAGGATTTCCTATAATTCACCCCTCCACTTT. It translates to CASSLSRISYNSPLHF.

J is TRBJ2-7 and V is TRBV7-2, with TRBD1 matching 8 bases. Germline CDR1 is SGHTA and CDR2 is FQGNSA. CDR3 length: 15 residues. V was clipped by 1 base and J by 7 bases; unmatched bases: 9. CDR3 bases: TGTGCCAGCAGCTTAGGACCAGGGGGCGCACTAGAGCAGTACTTC. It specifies CASSLGPGGALEQYF.

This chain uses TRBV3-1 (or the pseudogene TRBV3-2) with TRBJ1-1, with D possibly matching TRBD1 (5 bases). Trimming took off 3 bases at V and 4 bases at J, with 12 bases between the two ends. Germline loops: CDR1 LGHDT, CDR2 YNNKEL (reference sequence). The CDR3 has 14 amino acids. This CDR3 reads CASSQSGPGTEAFF. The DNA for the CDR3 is TGTGCCAGCAGCCAGTCGGGGCCGGGCACTGAAGCTTTCTTT.

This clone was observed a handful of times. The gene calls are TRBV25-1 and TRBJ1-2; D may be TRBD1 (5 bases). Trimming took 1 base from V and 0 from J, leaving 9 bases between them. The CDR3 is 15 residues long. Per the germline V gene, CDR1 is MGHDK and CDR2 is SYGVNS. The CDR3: CASSESLTANYGYTF. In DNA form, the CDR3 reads TGTGCCAGCAGTGAATCCCTGACAGCTAACTATGGCTACACCTTC.

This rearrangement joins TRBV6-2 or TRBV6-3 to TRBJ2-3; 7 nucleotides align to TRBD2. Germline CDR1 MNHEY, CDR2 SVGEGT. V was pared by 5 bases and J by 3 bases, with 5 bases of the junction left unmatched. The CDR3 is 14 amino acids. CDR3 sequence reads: CASSNGGTTDTQYF. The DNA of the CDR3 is TGTGCCAGCAGTAACGGGGGGACGACAGATACGCAGTATTTT.

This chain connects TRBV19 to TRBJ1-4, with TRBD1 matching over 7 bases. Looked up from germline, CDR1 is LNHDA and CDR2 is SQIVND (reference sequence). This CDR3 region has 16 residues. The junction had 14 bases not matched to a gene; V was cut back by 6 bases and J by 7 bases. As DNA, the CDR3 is TGTGCCAGTAGCCTTCGACAGGGAGGCTCTCGTGAAAAACTGTTTTTT. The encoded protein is CASSLRQGGSREKLFF. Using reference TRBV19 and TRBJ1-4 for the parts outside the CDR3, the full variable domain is DGGITQSPKYLFRKEGQNVTLSCEQNLNHDAMYWYRQDPGQGLRLIYYSQIVNDFQKGDIAEGYSVSREKKESFPLTVTSAQKNPTAFYLCASSLRQGGSREKLFFGSGTQLSVL.

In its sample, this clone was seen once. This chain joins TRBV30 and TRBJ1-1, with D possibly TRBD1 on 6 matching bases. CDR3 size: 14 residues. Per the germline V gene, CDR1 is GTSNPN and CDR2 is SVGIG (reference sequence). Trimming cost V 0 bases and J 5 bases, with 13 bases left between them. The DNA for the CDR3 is TGTGCCTGGAGTGTAGGTACAGGGAGGACTGAAGCTTTCTTT. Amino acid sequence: CAWSVGTGRTEAFF.

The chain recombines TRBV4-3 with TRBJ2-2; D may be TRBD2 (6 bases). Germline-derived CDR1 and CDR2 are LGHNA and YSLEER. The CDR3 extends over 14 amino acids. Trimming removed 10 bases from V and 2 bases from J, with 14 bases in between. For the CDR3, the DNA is TGCGCCACACGGGGGTTCTCTAACACCGGGGAGCTGTTTTTT. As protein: CATRGFSNTGELFF.

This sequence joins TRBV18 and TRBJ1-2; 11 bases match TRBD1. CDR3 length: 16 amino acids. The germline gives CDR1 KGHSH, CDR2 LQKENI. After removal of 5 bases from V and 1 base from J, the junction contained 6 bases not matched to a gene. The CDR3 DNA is TGTGCCAGCTCATACCCGGGACAGGGGGGTAACTATGGCTACACCTTC. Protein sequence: CASSYPGQGGNYGYTF.

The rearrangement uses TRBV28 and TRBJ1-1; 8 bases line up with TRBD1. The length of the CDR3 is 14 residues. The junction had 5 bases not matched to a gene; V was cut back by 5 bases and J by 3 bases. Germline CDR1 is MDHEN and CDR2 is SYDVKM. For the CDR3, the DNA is TGTGCCAGCAGTCTCCAACAGGGGGACACTGAAGCTTTCTTT. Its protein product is CASSLQQGDTEAFF. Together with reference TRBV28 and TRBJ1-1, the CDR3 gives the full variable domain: DVKVTQSSRYLVKRTGEKVFLECVQDMDHENMFWYRQDPGLGLRLIYFSYDVKMKEKGDIPEGYSVSREKKERFSLILESASTNQTSMYLCASSLQQGDTEAFFGQGTRLTVV.

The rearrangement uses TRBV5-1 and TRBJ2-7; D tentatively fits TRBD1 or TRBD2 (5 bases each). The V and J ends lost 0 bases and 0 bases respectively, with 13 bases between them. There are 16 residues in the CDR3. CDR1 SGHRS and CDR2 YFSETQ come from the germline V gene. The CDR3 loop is CASSLGGFGASYEQYF. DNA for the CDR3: TGCGCCAGCAGCTTGGGAGGGTTTGGGGCCTCCTACGAGCAGTACTTC.

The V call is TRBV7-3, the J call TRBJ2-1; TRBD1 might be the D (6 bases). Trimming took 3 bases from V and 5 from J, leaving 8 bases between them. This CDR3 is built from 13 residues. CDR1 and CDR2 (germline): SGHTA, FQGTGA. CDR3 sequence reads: CASSLWTDNEQFF. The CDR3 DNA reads TGTGCCAGCAGCTTGTGGACAGACAATGAGCAGTTCTTC. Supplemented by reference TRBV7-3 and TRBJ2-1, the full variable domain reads GAGVSQTPSNKVTEKGKYVELRCDPISGHTALYWYRQSLGQGPEFLIYFQGTGAADDSGLPNDRFFAVRPEGSVSTLKIQRTERGDSAVYLCASSLWTDNEQFFGPGTRLTVL.

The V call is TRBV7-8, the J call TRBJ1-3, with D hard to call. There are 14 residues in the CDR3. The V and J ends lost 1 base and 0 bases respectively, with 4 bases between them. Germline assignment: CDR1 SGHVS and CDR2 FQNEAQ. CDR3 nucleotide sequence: TGTGCCAGCAGCTTAGGCTTCTCTGGAAACACCATATATTTT. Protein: CASSLGFSGNTIYF.

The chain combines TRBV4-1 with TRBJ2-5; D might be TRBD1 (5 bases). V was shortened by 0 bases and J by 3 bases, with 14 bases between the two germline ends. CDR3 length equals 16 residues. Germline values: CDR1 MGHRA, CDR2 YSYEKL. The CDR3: CASSQDPTPGKETQYF. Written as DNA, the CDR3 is TGCGCCAGCAGCCAAGATCCTACTCCAGGGAAAGAGACCCAGTACTTC.

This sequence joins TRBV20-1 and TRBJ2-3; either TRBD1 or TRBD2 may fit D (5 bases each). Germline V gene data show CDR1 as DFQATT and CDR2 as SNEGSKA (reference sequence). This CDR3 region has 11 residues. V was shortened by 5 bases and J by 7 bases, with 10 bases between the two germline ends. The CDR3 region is CSAGDRNTQYF. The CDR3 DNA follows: TGCAGTGCTGGGGACCGGAATACGCAGTATTTT.

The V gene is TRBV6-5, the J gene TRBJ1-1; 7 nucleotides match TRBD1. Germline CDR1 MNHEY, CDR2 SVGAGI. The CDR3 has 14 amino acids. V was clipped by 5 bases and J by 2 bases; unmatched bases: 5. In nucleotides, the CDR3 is TGTGCCAGCAGTACGGACAGGATCAACACTGAAGCTTTCTTT. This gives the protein CASSTDRINTEAFF.

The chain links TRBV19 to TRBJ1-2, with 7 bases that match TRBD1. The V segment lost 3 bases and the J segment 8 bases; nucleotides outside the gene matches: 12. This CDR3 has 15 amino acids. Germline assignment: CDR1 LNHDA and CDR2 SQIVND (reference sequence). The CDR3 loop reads CASSIGQAHQGGYTF. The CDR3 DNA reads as TGTGCCAGTAGTATCGGACAGGCCCACCAAGGGGGCTACACCTTC. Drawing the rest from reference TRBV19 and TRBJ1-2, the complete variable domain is DGGITQSPKYLFRKEGQNVTLSCEQNLNHDAMYWYRQDPGQGLRLIYYSQIVNDFQKGDIAEGYSVSREKKESFPLTVTSAQKNPTAFYLCASSIGQAHQGGYTFGSGTRLTVV.

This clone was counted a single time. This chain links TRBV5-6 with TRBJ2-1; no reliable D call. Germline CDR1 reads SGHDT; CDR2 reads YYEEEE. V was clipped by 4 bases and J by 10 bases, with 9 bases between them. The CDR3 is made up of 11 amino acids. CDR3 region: CASSLQYEQFF. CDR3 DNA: TGTGCCAGCAGCCTCCAGTACGAGCAGTTCTTC. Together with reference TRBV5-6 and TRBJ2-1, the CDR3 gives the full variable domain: DAGVTQSPTHLIKTRGQQVTLRCSPKSGHDTVSWYQQALGQGPQFIFQYYEEEERQRGNFPDRFSGHQFPNYSSELNVNALLLGDSALYLCASSLQYEQFFGPGTRLTVL.